Listed below are T cell receptor beta chains from one sample, sequenced in a study of cytomegalovirus exposure and HLA in healthy donors. TCRdb's table, derived via immunoSEQ multiplex PCR, lists solely in-frame clones and lacks some. The sample shows tens of thousands of clones, around 71% of them seen only once. The sequencing input was PBMCs. The receptor set was obtained from a man in his 60s in good health and CMV-seronegative. Each CDR3 is given with its conserved first and last residue. A D gene is named only where the DNA matches it firmly. Only part of the rows carry a size: once, few, many, or a class if the clone is expanded.

cdr3_length	d_call	j_call	clone_size	v_call	cdr3_nt	cdr3_aa
14	TRBD1	TRBJ1-1	once	TRBV6-5	TGTGCCAGCATAAGGACAGGGCTTAGCACTGAAGCTTTCTTT	CASIRTGLSTEAFF
13	TRBD1	TRBJ1-2	.	TRBV19	TGTGCCAGTACCGAGGGACAGGCATATGGCTACACCTTC	CASTEGQAYGYTF
14	.	TRBJ2-3	.	TRBV6-1	TGTGCCAGCAGTGACAGTTATAGCACAGATACGCAGTATTTT	CASSDSYSTDTQYF
14	.	TRBJ2-2	.	TRBV30	TGTGCCTGGAGTGTACACAGGGACACCGGGGAGCTGTTTTTT	CAWSVHRDTGELFF
14	TRBD1	TRBJ2-7	.	TRBV5-6	TGTGCCAGCAGCTCAAGGACAGGGTACTACGAGCAGTACTTC	CASSSRTGYYEQYF
11	.	TRBJ2-7	.	TRBV29-1	TGCAGCGCCGCCCGGCGGGACGAGCAGTACTTC	CSAARRDEQYF
13	.	TRBJ2-7	.	TRBV4-1	TGCGCCAGCAGCCAAACTACAGGTTACGAGCAGTACTTC	CASSQTTGYEQYF
14	TRBD2	TRBJ2-3	.	TRBV5-4	TGTGCCTCACGTAGCGGGGGGGTAGCAGATACGCAGTATTTT	CASRSGGVADTQYF
18	.	TRBJ2-6	.	TRBV28	TGTGCCAGCAGTTCTTCCGCCCTACAGAGCTCTGGGGCCAACGTCCTGACTTTC	CASSSSALQSSGANVLTF
14	.	TRBJ1-4	.	TRBV18	TGTGCCAGCTCACCGTCGGGGGCTAATGAAAAACTGTTTTTT	CASSPSGANEKLFF
14	TRBD2	TRBJ2-1	.	TRBV6-1	TGTGCCACCAAAGGGGGACTAGGTAGGAATGAGCAGTTCTTC	CATKGGLGRNEQFF
17	TRBD1	TRBJ1-5	.	TRBV4-1	TGCGCCAGCAGCCAAGGGAAACAGGGGTATCTCAATCAGCCCCAGCATTTT	CASSQGKQGYLNQPQHF
18	TRBD1	TRBJ2-6	medium-sized	TRBV15	TGTGCCACCAGCAGCGGTGACAGGGGGTATTCAGGGGCCAACGTCCTGACTTTC	CATSSGDRGYSGANVLTF
13	.	TRBJ2-5	.	TRBV5-6	TGTGCCAGCAGTTCTGACAGGCCCGGGACCCAGTACTTC	CASSSDRPGTQYF
17	TRBD2	TRBJ2-7	.	TRBV6-1	TGTGCCAGCAGTGAAATCTCCGGGAGGGCCCGGTCCTACGAGCAGTACTTC	CASSEISGRARSYEQYF
18	TRBD2	TRBJ2-7	.	TRBV11-2	TGTGCCAGCAGCTCACTCCCGGGACTAGCGGGAGATCCAGAGGAGCAGTACTTC	CASSSLPGLAGDPEEQYF
14	TRBD2	TRBJ2-1	.	TRBV19	TGTGCCAGTCAAAAGGGACTAGCGGACAATGAGCAGTTCTTC	CASQKGLADNEQFF
15	TRBD1	TRBJ1-2	.	TRBV6-5	TGTGCCAGCAGTTGGAGTAGGGGGCGGGCAGATGGCTACACCTTC	CASSWSRGRADGYTF
12	.	TRBJ2-7	.	TRBV7-9	TGTGCCAGCAGCCTCTTAGCGGTCGAGCAGTACTTC	CASSLLAVEQYF
18	.	TRBJ2-3	.	TRBV7-8	TGTGCCAGCAGCTTAGGAGACACCGGACTTAAGAGCGGAGATACGCAGTATTTT	CASSLGDTGLKSGDTQYF
15	.	TRBJ1-1	.	TRBV28	TGTGCCAGCAGTTTTCCTGAGACAAAATCCACTGAAGCTTTCTTT	CASSFPETKSTEAFF
14	TRBD1	TRBJ1-3	.	TRBV19	TGTGCCAGTAGCCGGGACAGGGGGCGATACACCATATATTTT	CASSRDRGRYTIYF
15	TRBD1	TRBJ2-5	.	TRBV7-6	TGTGCCAGCAGCCCCGGGACAGGACGGTTTGGGACCCAGTACTTC	CASSPGTGRFGTQYF
12	TRBD1	TRBJ1-2	.	TRBV29-1	TGCAGCGTTGGGACAGGGTGGAGTGGCTACACCTTC	CSVGTGWSGYTF
13	.	TRBJ2-1	.	TRBV19	TGTGCCAGTACACAGGGTCCCTACAATGAGCAGTTCTTC	CASTQGPYNEQFF
14	TRBD1	TRBJ1-1	.	TRBV6-6	TGTGCCAGCAGACTCCAGGGGGCAAGGACTGAAGCTTTCTTT	CASRLQGARTEAFF
14	TRBD1	TRBJ1-2	.	TRBV6-1	TGTGCCAGCAGTGAGATCGACAGGGGCTATGGCTACACCTTC	CASSEIDRGYGYTF
15	.	TRBJ2-2	.	TRBV11-3	TGTGCCAGCAGCTTAACAGGGACGAACACCGGGGAGCTGTTTTTT	CASSLTGTNTGELFF
14	TRBD1	TRBJ2-2	.	TRBV5-1	TGCGCCAGCAGCTCGGGACAGGGCACCGGGGAGCTGTTTTTT	CASSSGQGTGELFF
17	TRBD1	TRBJ2-1	.	TRBV5-4	TGTGCCAGCAGCTTGTGGAGGACAGGGGGCGTAAACAATGAGCAGTTCTTC	CASSLWRTGGVNNEQFF
14	TRBD1	TRBJ1-2	.	TRBV9	TGTGCCAGCAGCGAAGGACAGGGGCGCAGACGGCACACCTTC	CASSEGQGRRRHTF
12	TRBD2	TRBJ2-1	.	TRBV5-8	TGTGCCAGCAGCCTCACTAGCGGGGTTCTGGTCTTC	CASSLTSGVLVF
16	.	TRBJ2-6	.	TRBV2	TGTGCCAGCAGTGGCGAACAGGGATCTGGGGCCAACGTCCTGACTTTC	CASSGEQGSGANVLTF
15	TRBD2	TRBJ2-1	once	TRBV5-4	TGTGCCAGCAGCTTGGAGCCGACTAGCGGCAATGAGCAGTTCTTC	CASSLEPTSGNEQFF
16	TRBD2	TRBJ2-5	few	TRBV11-2	TGTGCCAGCAGCGGACCGACTAGCGGAACTGAAGAGACCCAGTACTTC	CASSGPTSGTEETQYF
17	TRBD2	TRBJ2-3	.	TRBV28	TGTGCCAGCAGCTCGGGACTAGCGGGAGGTCGCGCAGATACGCAGTATTTT	CASSSGLAGGRADTQYF
13	.	TRBJ1-2	.	TRBV28	TGTGCCAGCAGTTCAGCCTCCCAGGCTGGCTACACCTTC	CASSSASQAGYTF
15	TRBD1	TRBJ2-7	.	TRBV5-4	TGTGCCAGCAGCTTGGGGAGCGGGACAGGGTACGAGCAGTACTTC	CASSLGSGTGYEQYF
17	TRBD1	TRBJ2-2	few	TRBV10-2	TGCGCCAGCAGACGACCTCCGGGACAGGGGAACACCGGGGAGCTGTTTTTT	CASRRPPGQGNTGELFF
16	.	TRBJ1-4	.	TRBV5-1	TGCGCCAGCAGCCGAGTTGGGGACATGACTAATGAAAAACTGTTTTTT	CASSRVGDMTNEKLFF
16	TRBD1	TRBJ1-5	.	TRBV10-3	TGTGCCATCAGTGAGTGGGGGACAGGGGTAATTCAGCCCCAGCATTTT	CAISEWGTGVIQPQHF
14	TRBD1	TRBJ2-7	.	TRBV30	TGTGCCTGGAGTGGGGCAGGGGGCGGGAACGAGCAGTACTTC	CAWSGAGGGNEQYF
11	.	TRBJ1-2	.	TRBV19	TGTGCCAGTAGTGACAGCTATGGCTACACCTTC	CASSDSYGYTF
14	.	TRBJ2-7	.	TRBV4-1	TGCGCCACCAAAAAAGGAGCAAGCTCCTACGAGCAGTACTTC	CATKKGASSYEQYF
16	.	TRBJ1-6	.	TRBV19	TGTGCCAGTAGCCCTCATTCCGGGGGGACTAATTCACCCCTCCACTTT	CASSPHSGGTNSPLHF
17	TRBD2	TRBJ2-1	.	TRBV4-3	TGCGCCAGCAGCCGGGAACTAGCGGGGGGTTCCTACAATGAGCAGTTCTTC	CASSRELAGGSYNEQFF
15	TRBD1	TRBJ2-2	.	TRBV5-1	TGCGCCAGCAGGGCCGGGACAGGGTGGACCGGGGAGCTGTTTTTT	CASRAGTGWTGELFF
16	.	TRBJ2-2	few	TRBV5-1	TGCGCCAGCAGTGAGACGGGTCTGGCTAACACCGGGGAGCTGTTTTTT	CASSETGLANTGELFF
13	.	TRBJ1-1	.	TRBV5-1	TGCGCCAGCAGCTTGGGTACAGACACTGAAGCTTTCTTT	CASSLGTDTEAFF
16	TRBD2	TRBJ2-3	.	TRBV7-2	TGTGCCAGCAGCTTAGTTCCAGCGGGAGCCACAGATACGCAGTATTTT	CASSLVPAGATDTQYF
14	TRBD1	TRBJ2-7	.	TRBV5-8	TGTGCCAGCAGCCCCGACAGGGGGGTCTACGAGCAGTACTTC	CASSPDRGVYEQYF
13	.	TRBJ1-5	few	TRBV5-1	TGCGCCAGCAGCTTGGGGGCGGGTCAGCCCCAGCATTTT	CASSLGAGQPQHF